This is a list of T cell receptor beta chains from one sample in a study of OX40 agonist ivuxolimab in advanced cancers. Data came from immunoSEQ multiplex PCR; TCRdb stores just in-frame clones and leaves some out. The sample has 65,000 to 95,000 clones, roughly 92% seen once. This specimen was CD4+ or CD8+ T cells sorted from blood, taken in a trial of the OX40 agonist ivuxolimab. All receptors derive from an adult with an advanced solid tumor such as melanoma, head and neck, liver or kidney cancer. CDR3s include the opening cysteine and the closing phenylalanine or tryptophan. The D gene is left open where the match is weak. A row's size may be missing; if present it is once, few, many or a size class.

J gene | clone size | D gene | V gene | CDR3 DNA | CDR3 protein
TRBJ2-1 | - | - | TRBV13 | TGTGCCAGCAGCATGGGGGGTGAGCAGTTCTTC | CASSMGGEQFF
TRBJ2-7 | - | - | TRBV9 | TGTGCCAGCAGCCCCTTCGGGGGGCCTTACGAGCAGTACTTC | CASSPFGGPYEQYF
TRBJ1-2 | - | - | TRBV19 | TGTGCCAGTACCCCCGGAGGGGGGGCGGGTGTTCTTAACTATGGCTACACCTTC | CASTPGGGAGVLNYGYTF
TRBJ2-5 | - | - | TRBV11-3 | TGTGCCAGCAGCCTTTCACAGGAGCCAGAAGAGACCCAGTACTTC | CASSLSQEPEETQYF
TRBJ2-7 | - | TRBD1 | TRBV6-5 | TGTGCCAGCAGTTCTGGACAGGGGCCCTCCTACGAGCAGTACTTC | CASSSGQGPSYEQYF
TRBJ1-1 | - | TRBD1 | TRBV10-1 | TGCGCCAGCAGTGAGGGGACAGGGGAGCTGAACACTGAAGCTTTCTTT | CASSEGTGELNTEAFF
TRBJ2-3 | - | TRBD2 | TRBV5-5 | TGTGCCAGCACCGTAGCGGGGGCCAGCACAGATACGCAGTATTTT | CASTVAGASTDTQYF
TRBJ2-7 | - | - | TRBV13 | TGTGCCAGCAGCCACGGGAGACACCCCTCCTACGAGCAGTACTTC | CASSHGRHPSYEQYF
TRBJ2-7 | - | - | TRBV6-1 | TGTGCCAGCAGTGAAGCTAAGGCGGCAGAGCAGTACTTC | CASSEAKAAEQYF
TRBJ2-2 | - | - | TRBV6-1 | TGTGCCAGCTCGTTGGGGACCGGGGAGCTGTTTTTT | CASSLGTGELFF
TRBJ1-5 | - | - | TRBV7-9 | TGTGCCAGCAGCTCCCTCGGGCAGGTCCACTCTAGCAATCAGCCCCAGCATTTT | CASSSLGQVHSSNQPQHF
TRBJ2-7 | - | TRBD1 | TRBV7-8 | TGTGCCAGCAGTCTTTGGACAGGCCACTACGAGCAGTACTTC | CASSLWTGHYEQYF
TRBJ2-7 | few | TRBD1 | TRBV5-1 | TGCGCCAGCAGCTTTGAATGGACAGGAGGAGGCTACGAGCAGTACTTC | CASSFEWTGGGYEQYF
TRBJ1-1 | - | - | TRBV6-4 | TGTGCCAGCAGTGACTCGATGGGGCAGTCCACTGAAGCTTTCTTT | CASSDSMGQSTEAFF
TRBJ1-5 | - | TRBD1 | TRBV7-8 | TGTGCCAGCAGCTTAGCAGGGGGCTATCAGCCCCAGCATTTT | CASSLAGGYQPQHF
TRBJ1-1 | once | - | TRBV28 | TGTGCCAGCAGTTTAGTAGAGGAAGCGAACACTGAAGCTTTCTTT | CASSLVEEANTEAFF